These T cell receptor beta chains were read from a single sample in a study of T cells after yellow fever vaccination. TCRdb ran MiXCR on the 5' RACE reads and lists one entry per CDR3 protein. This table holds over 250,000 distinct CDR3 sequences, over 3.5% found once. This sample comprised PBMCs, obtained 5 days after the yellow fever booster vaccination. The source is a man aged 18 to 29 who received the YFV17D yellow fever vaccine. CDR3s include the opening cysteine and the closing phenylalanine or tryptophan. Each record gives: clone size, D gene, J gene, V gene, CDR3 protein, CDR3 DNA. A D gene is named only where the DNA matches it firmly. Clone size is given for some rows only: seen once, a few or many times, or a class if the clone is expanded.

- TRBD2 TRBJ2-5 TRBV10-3 CAISDGSSGGWETQYF TGTGCCATCAGTGACGGTTCTAGCGGGGGATGGGAGACCCAGTACTTC
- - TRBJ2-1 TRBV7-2 CASSLAGGPTNEQFF TGTGCCAGCAGCTTAGCGGGGGGGCCAACCAATGAGCAGTTCTTC
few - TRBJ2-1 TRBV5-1 CASSLDSPYNEQFF TGCGCCAGCAGCCTGGACAGCCCTTACAATGAGCAGTTCTTC
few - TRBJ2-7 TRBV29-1 CSVRRLGEQYF TGCAGCGTTAGACGGCTCGGGGAGCAGTACTTC
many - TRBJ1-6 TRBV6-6 CASSYYRGDNSPLHF TGTGCCAGCAGTTACTACCGAGGGGATAATTCACCCCTCCACTTT
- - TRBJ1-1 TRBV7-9 CARALLGPDEAFF TGTGCCAGAGCCCTATTGGGCCCTGATGAAGCTTTCTTT
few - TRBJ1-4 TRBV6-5 CASSYGGWSEKLFF TGTGCCAGCAGTTACGGCGGGTGGAGTGAAAAACTGTTTTTT
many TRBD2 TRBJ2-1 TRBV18 CASSPSLAHYNEQFF TGTGCCAGCTCACCGTCACTAGCGCATTACAATGAGCAGTTCTTC
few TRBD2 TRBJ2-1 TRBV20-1 CSARWGGSYNEQFF TGCAGTGCTAGATGGGGGGGATCCTACAATGAGCAGTTCTTC
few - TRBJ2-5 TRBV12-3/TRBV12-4 CASSLALRKTQYF TGTGCCAGCAGTTTAGCGCTAAGGAAGACCCAGTACTTC
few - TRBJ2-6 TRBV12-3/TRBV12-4 CAEGSDSGANVLTF TGTGCCGAGGGGTCGGACTCTGGGGCCAACGTCCTGACTTTC
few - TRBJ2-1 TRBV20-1 CSANKQTYNEQFF TGCAGTGCTAATAAACAAACCTACAATGAGCAGTTCTTC
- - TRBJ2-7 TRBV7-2 CASSSTRFDEQYF TGTGCCAGCAGCTCAACGCGGTTCGACGAGCAGTACTTC
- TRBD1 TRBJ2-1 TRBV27 CASMDRVGHEQFF TGTGCCAGCATGGACAGGGTGGGCCATGAGCAGTTCTTC
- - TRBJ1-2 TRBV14 CASSQNGRGPKGYTF TGTGCCAGCAGCCAAAATGGCAGGGGACCTAAGGGCTACACCTTC
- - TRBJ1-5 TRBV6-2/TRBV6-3 CASSYYRDINQPQHF TGTGCCAGCAGTTACTACCGAGACATCAATCAGCCCCAGCATTTT
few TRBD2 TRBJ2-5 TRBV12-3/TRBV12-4 CATREGENWGGTQYF TGTGCCACCCGAGAGGGCGAAAATTGGGGGGGGACCCAGTACTTC
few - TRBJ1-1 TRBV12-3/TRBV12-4 CASSSMTAHTEAFF TGTGCCAGCAGTTCAATGACAGCGCACACTGAAGCTTTCTTT
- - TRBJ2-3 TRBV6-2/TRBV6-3 CASRRDPQGDTQYF TGTGCCAGCAGGAGGGACCCCCAGGGAGATACGCAGTATTTT
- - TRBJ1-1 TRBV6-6 CASSYWAGPPGFEAFF TGTGCCAGCAGTTACTGGGCAGGGCCCCCTGGTTTTGAAGCTTTCTTT
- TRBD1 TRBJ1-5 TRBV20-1 CSARGELGTGPNQPQHF TGCAGTGCTAGAGGCGAACTCGGGACAGGACCTAATCAGCCCCAGCATTTT
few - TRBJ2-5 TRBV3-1 CASSLGPPRPGETQYF TGTGCCAGCAGTCTGGGCCCGCCCAGACCAGGGGAGACCCAGTACTTC
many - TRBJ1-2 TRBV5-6 CASSPVGQGIYGYTF TGTGCCAGCAGCCCCGTCGGGCAGGGGATCTATGGCTACACCTTC
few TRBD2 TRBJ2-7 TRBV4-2 CASSQGGLAGETPYEQYF TGTGCCAGCAGCCAAGGGGGACTAGCGGGGGAGACACCTTACGAGCAGTACTTC
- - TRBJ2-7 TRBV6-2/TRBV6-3 CASSTGGSSYEQYF TGTGCCAGCAGTACTGGGGGGTCCTCCTACGAGCAGTACTTC
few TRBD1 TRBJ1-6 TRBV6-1 CASRAFGTGGNSPLHF TGTGCCAGCAGAGCCTTCGGGACAGGGGGTAATTCACCCCTCCACTTT
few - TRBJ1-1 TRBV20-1 CSARGATEAFF TGCAGTGCTAGAGGGGCCACTGAAGCTTTCTTT
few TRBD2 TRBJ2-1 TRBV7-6 CASSLRSRGGNNEQFF TGTGCCAGCAGCTTAAGGTCCCGCGGGGGAAACAATGAGCAGTTCTTC
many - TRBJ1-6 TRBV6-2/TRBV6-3 CASSYAEGPFGTAIYNSPLHF TGTGCCAGCAGTTACGCCGAGGGACCCTTCGGGACGGCTATCTATAATTCACCCCTCCACTTT
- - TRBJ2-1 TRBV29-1 CSVELGRHNEQFF TGCAGCGTTGAATTGGGCCGGCACAATGAGCAGTTCTTC
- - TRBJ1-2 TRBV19 CASSMRPERSGYTF TGTGCCAGTAGTATGCGACCAGAGCGTAGCGGCTACACCTTC
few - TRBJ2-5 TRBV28 CASSRISETQYF TGTGCCAGCAGCCGTATCTCAGAGACCCAGTACTTC
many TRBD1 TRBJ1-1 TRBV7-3 CASSVTGADEAFF TGTGCCAGCAGCGTAACAGGGGCAGATGAAGCTTTCTTT
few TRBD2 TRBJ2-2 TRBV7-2 CASSSWTSGGHTNTGELFF TGTGCCAGCAGCTCCTGGACTAGCGGGGGACACACGAACACCGGGGAGCTGTTTTTT
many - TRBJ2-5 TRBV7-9 CASSFQQELQETQYF TGTGCCAGCAGCTTTCAACAGGAATTACAAGAGACCCAGTACTTC
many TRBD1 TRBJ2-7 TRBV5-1 CASSSDRGRDEQYF TGCGCCAGCAGCTCGGACAGGGGTAGGGACGAGCAGTACTTC
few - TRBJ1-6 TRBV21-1 CASSKMRSMSSNSPLHF TGTGCCAGCAGCAAAATGCGGTCTATGTCGAGTAATTCACCCCTCCACTTT
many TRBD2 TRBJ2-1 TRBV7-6 CASSWSGTSGGFNEQFF TGTGCCAGCAGCTGGAGTGGGACTAGCGGGGGATTCAATGAGCAGTTCTTC
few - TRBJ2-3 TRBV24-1 CATSGIDLDTQYF TGTGCCACCAGTGGTATCGACCTGGATACGCAGTATTTT
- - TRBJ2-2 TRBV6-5 CASSYKGGGNTGELFF TGTGCCAGCAGTTACAAGGGGGGGGGTAACACCGGGGAGCTGTTTTTT
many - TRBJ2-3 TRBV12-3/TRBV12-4 CASSFGVTDTQYF TGTGCCAGCAGTTTTGGGGTCACAGATACGCAGTATTTT
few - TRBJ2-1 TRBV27 CASSLGVELSYNEQFF TGTGCCAGCAGTCTGGGGGTAGAACTCTCCTACAATGAGCAGTTCTTC
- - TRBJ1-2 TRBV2 CASSEDRRGRTWGQDGYTF TGTGCCAGCAGTGAAGACCGACGGGGCAGGACATGGGGCCAAGACGGCTACACCTTC
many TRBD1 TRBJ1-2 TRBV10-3 CAISDPGQSANYGYTF TGTGCCATCAGTGACCCGGGACAGTCAGCTAACTATGGCTACACCTTC
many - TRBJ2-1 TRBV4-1 CASSPLGRMNYNEQFF TGCGCCAGCAGCCCGCTTGGCCGGATGAACTACAATGAGCAGTTCTTC